This TCR beta chain was retrieved from a study of blood T cells in healthy people across ages. Study-level results: Expanded clonotype shifts may have been confounded, as the donors had an unknown CMV status. Long-lived donors had more naive CD4+ cells and higher diversity than aged donors.

Sample-barcoded 5' priming and a J-beta primer mix drove a second PCR of roughly 7 to 11 cycles. TCRdb reprocessed the 5' RACE reads with MiXCR, giving one entry per CDR3 protein. Of 650,000 to 800,000 distinct CDR3 sequences listed, under 45% were seen once; the top ten hold nearly 20%. On this clonotype: Antigen unknown.

V shed 2 bases and J 1 base; nucleotides not matched to a gene: 8. The CDR3 has 17 residues. CDR1 is MNHNS, CDR2 SASEGT, per germline. Per sample, a minimum of 7 million PBMCs were isolated. The chain uses TRBV6-1 and TRBJ1-5; the match to TRBD1 covers 7 bases. Sequencing input: blood. The TCR comes from a man aged 60 to 75 in good health. The DNA of the CDR3 is TGTGCCAGCAGTGAAAGGGGGGGACAGTTGAGCAATCAGCCCCAGCATTTT. Translated, it gives CASSERGGQLSNQPQHF.